The 32 T cell receptor beta chains below come from one sample, sequenced in a study of regulatory T cells in long-lasting Graves disease. Noted time point: persistent/refractory GD, antithyroid drugs over 5 years with positive TRAb. PBMC-derived RNA was used for the TCR library. Sequencing libraries for TCR beta were prepared with iRepertoire HTBI primers and Arm-PCR of CDR3 regions. TCRdb independently ran MiXCR on the multiplex PCR reads; one entry per CDR3 protein. The sample includes around 400,000 distinct CDR3 sequences, 20% to 30% seen only once; the top ten take around 26%. Specimen: peripheral blood mononuclear cells (PBMCs), collected when the disease was refractory, from a patient treated with antithyroid drugs. The receptors stem from a female donor with Graves disease.

The table lists this clonotype with many counts. The chain employs TRBV28 and TRBJ1-1; 8 bases match TRBD1. CDR1 and CDR2 from the germline V gene are MDHEN and SYDVKM. This CDR3 is 15 amino acids long. The trim removed 4 bases at V and 3 bases at J, leaving 7 bases unmatched. In DNA form, the CDR3 reads TGTGCCAGCAGTTCCCTTGGACAGGGTTACACTGAAGCTTTCTTT. Amino acid sequence: CASSSLGQGYTEAFF.

The J gene is TRBJ2-7, the V gene TRBV2, with 7 bases lining up with TRBD2. The CDR3 has 16 residues. Germline CDR1 reads SNHLY; CDR2 reads FYNNEI. V trimming: 4 bases; J trimming: 2 bases; junction bases outside the gene matches: 11. The CDR3 coding sequence is TGTGCCAGCAGTGCTGCGGCGGGAGCCCTTACCTACGAGCAGTACTTC. As protein: CASSAAAGALTYEQYF.

This clonotype has a handful of counts. The chain uses TRBV27 and TRBJ2-7, with unresolved D. The CDR3 has 13 amino acids. Trimming removed 8 bases from V and 2 bases from J, with 13 bases in between. Germline loops: CDR1 MNHEY, CDR2 SMNVEV (reference sequence). The DNA for the CDR3 is TGTGCCAGCGGGCGACAAGGCCCCTACGAGCAGTACTTC. Protein sequence: CASGRQGPYEQYF.

The genes are TRBV6-2 or TRBV6-3 and TRBJ2-5; weak D call: TRBD2 (5 bases). This CDR3 contains 15 residues. Per germline, CDR1 MNHEY and CDR2 SVGEGT. The V gene lost 3 bases and the J gene lost 3 bases, with 14 bases spanning the gap. The CDR3: CASSYMSGTEETQYF. CDR3 coding DNA: TGTGCCAGCAGTTATATGAGCGGAACAGAAGAGACCCAGTACTTC.

This clonotype was seen a handful of times. J is TRBJ1-1 and V is TRBV7-3; perhaps TRBD1 as D (6 bases). The V end was cut by 3 bases, the J end by 1 base, with 12 bases between. This CDR3 contains 15 residues. Germline V gives CDR1 SGHTA, CDR2 FQGTGA. CDR3 sequence (DNA): TGTGCCAGCAGCTTGGCCTTACAGGGGAACACTGAAGCTTTCTTT. Encoded protein: CASSLALQGNTEAFF. The complete variable domain, with remaining parts taken from reference TRBV7-3 and TRBJ1-1, reads GAGVSQTPSNKVTEKGKYVELRCDPISGHTALYWYRQSLGQGPEFLIYFQGTGAADDSGLPNDRFFAVRPEGSVSTLKIQRTERGDSAVYLCASSLALQGNTEAFFGQGTRLTVV.

The chain couples TRBV5-6 to TRBJ1-1, with D unresolved. This CDR3 has 14 amino acids. Germline assignment: CDR1 SGHDT and CDR2 YYEEEE. With 0 bases removed from V and 2 bases from J, the gap between germline ends came to 8 bases. As DNA, the CDR3 is TGTGCCAGCAGCTTGGTGTGGCTCAACACTGAAGCTTTCTTT. Translating it yields CASSLVWLNTEAFF.

The chain has TRBV7-2 and TRBJ1-1; D remains unclear. Germline CDR1 and CDR2: SGHTA and FQGNSA. V was clipped by 1 base and J by 14 bases, with 14 bases between them. There are 12 residues in the CDR3. CDR3 bases: TGTGCCAGCAGCTTAGGCCCCACTCCCCTCTTCTTT. It yields the protein CASSLGPTPLFF.

The table lists this clonotype with a few counts. The CDR3 does not end in the conserved phenylalanine or tryptophan, so this is likely a read error. The V and J genes are TRBV28 and TRBJ2-6; D call uncertain. Looked up from germline, CDR1 is MDHEN and CDR2 is SYDVKM. The CDR3 has 14 residues. Deletions cut 2 bases from V and 4 bases from J, with 6 bases between. The CDR3 bases are TGTGCCAGCAGTTTACCCATAGGGGCCAACGTCCTGACTCTC. It translates to CASSLPIGANVLTL.

There are many counts of this clonotype. The chain joins TRBV2 to TRBJ2-7, with 14 bases fitting TRBD2. CDR1 is SNHLY, CDR2 FYNNEI, per germline. CDR3 length equals 16 residues. V lost 6 bases, J lost 2 bases, and 6 bases stayed unmatched. The CDR3 DNA reads TGTGCCAGCAGCTCCGGGACTAGCGGGAGAACCTACGAGCAGTACTTC. The encoded protein is CASSSGTSGRTYEQYF.

The sample holds many counts of this clonotype. The chain uses TRBV6-2 or TRBV6-3 and TRBJ1-1, with 8 positions matching TRBD1. CDR1 MNHEY and CDR2 SVGEGT come from the germline V gene. There are 16 residues in the CDR3. Trimming removed 0 bases from V and 5 bases from J; junction bases left unmatched: 8. CDR3 sequence (DNA): TGTGCCAGCAGTTACTCGGCAGGGGGCGCATGGACTGAAGCTTTCTTT. It translates to CASSYSAGGAWTEAFF.

The chain links TRBV19 to TRBJ2-7, with 8 bases that match TRBD1. The CDR3 totals 13 residues. Germline V CDR1 and CDR2: LNHDA, SQIVND (reference sequence). V trimming: 6 bases; J trimming: 2 bases; junction bases outside the gene matches: 3. This CDR3 reads CASRPDRAYEQYF. CDR3 DNA sequence: TGTGCCAGTAGGCCGGACAGGGCCTACGAGCAGTACTTC.

The sample holds a few counts of this clonotype. V is TRBV6-1 and J is TRBJ1-3; 7 bases agree with TRBD1. Germline CDR1 and CDR2: MNHNS and SASEGT. CDR3 length equals 15 residues. After removal of 7 bases from V and 0 bases from J, the junction contained 6 bases not matched to a gene. DNA for the CDR3: TGTGCCAGCACACCGGGACAGAGCTCTGGAAACACCATATATTTT. Translation gives CASTPGQSSGNTIYF.

This clonotype was observed at least ten times. The chain combines TRBV15 with TRBJ2-7; D might be TRBD1 (5 bases). Trimming took 0 bases from V and 0 from J, leaving 6 bases between them. The CDR3 covers 14 residues. The germline V gene encodes CDR1 LNHNV and CDR2 YYDKDF (reference sequence). The CDR3: CATSREDSSYEQYF. CDR3 DNA: TGTGCCACCAGCAGAGAAGACAGCTCCTACGAGCAGTACTTC.

The chain joins TRBV19 to TRBJ2-1; the match to TRBD1 covers 9 bases. Germline assignment: CDR1 LNHDA and CDR2 SQIVND (reference sequence). The CDR3 covers 11 residues. With V trimmed by 8 bases and J by 15 bases, 8 bases remained unmatched. CDR3 sequence: CASDKQGALFF. CDR3 in DNA: TGTGCCAGTGATAAACAGGGGGCTCTGTTCTTC.

The table lists this clonotype with many counts. The rearrangement links TRBV20-1 to TRBJ1-2, with D possibly TRBD1 on 5 matching bases. Trimming shortened V by 3 bases and J by 5 bases, and 7 bases separated the two germline ends. The germline gives CDR1 DFQATT, CDR2 SNEGSKA (reference sequence). The CDR3 loop spans 11 amino acids. For the CDR3, the DNA is TGCAGTGCTAGTGGGGCGTATGGCTACACCTTC. Residues: CSASGAYGYTF.

This clonotype showed up just a few times. The genes are TRBV3-1 and TRBJ1-6; unclear D gene. The CDR3 extends over 15 amino acids. The germline gives CDR1 LGHDT, CDR2 YNNKEL (reference sequence). Trimming pared 1 base from V and 7 bases from J, leaving 11 bases between. In DNA form, the CDR3 reads TGTGCCAGCAGCCAAGTCCGGGAGGCGAATTCACCCCTCCACTTT. Its translation: CASSQVREANSPLHF.

This clonotype was detected ten times or more. The genes are TRBV2 and TRBJ1-5; 8 bases fit TRBD1. Germline V gene sequence: CDR1 SNHLY, CDR2 FYNNEI. The CDR3 is made up of 15 amino acids. The junction had 10 bases not matched to a gene; V was cut back by 5 bases and J by 7 bases. The CDR3 bases are TGTGCCAGCAGTAACCCAGGGGGCGCGGGACAGCCCCAGCATTTT. Amino acid sequence: CASSNPGGAGQPQHF. Full variable domain (rest looked up from reference TRBV2 and TRBJ1-5): EPEVTQTPSHQVTQMGQEVILRCVPISNHLYFYWYRQILGQKVEFLVSFYNNEISEKSEIFDDQFSVERPDGSNFTLKIRSTKLEDSAMYFCASSNPGGAGQPQHFGDGTRLSIL.

This clonotype was seen repeatedly, ten times or more. The genes are TRBV6-5 and TRBJ2-7, with D maybe TRBD1 (6 bases). The CDR3 runs to 15 residues. The V end was cut by 4 bases, the J end by 1 base, with 14 bases between. Germline CDR1 and CDR2: MNHEY and SVGAGI. This CDR3 reads CASSLEGHPSYEQYF. As DNA, the CDR3 is TGTGCCAGCAGTTTAGAGGGACACCCATCCTACGAGCAGTACTTC.

V is TRBV20-1 and J is TRBJ2-5; D remains unclear. This CDR3 has 10 residues. Deletions cut 5 bases from V and 5 bases from J, with 6 bases between. Germline CDR1 and CDR2: DFQATT and SNEGSKA (reference sequence). CDR3 sequence reads: CSAATETQYF. The CDR3 bases are TGCAGTGCTGCAACCGAGACCCAGTACTTC.

This clonotype has a count of ten or more. One end of the junction varies from germline; a read error may be responsible. The V call is TRBV12-3 or TRBV12-4, the J call TRBJ2-2; 9 nucleotides match TRBD2. The CDR3 has 14 residues. The CDR3 DNA follows: TGTGCCAGCAGATTAGCGGGAGCGGACGGGGAGCTGTTTTTT. Translated: CASRLAGADGELFF.

This clonotype was recorded many times. This chain connects TRBV6-1 to TRBJ1-5; D is undetermined. The CDR3 consists of 14 residues. Germline lookup yields CDR1 MNHNS and CDR2 SASEGT. The V gene lost 2 bases and the J gene lost 0 bases, with 5 bases spanning the gap. This CDR3 reads CASSENTSNQPQHF. DNA for the CDR3: TGTGCCAGCAGTGAAAACACTAGCAATCAGCCCCAGCATTTT.

A few counts support this clonotype. The V and J genes are TRBV28 and TRBJ2-7; D gene uncertain. The CDR3 has 13 amino acids. Per the germline V gene, CDR1 is MDHEN and CDR2 is SYDVKM. Trimming removed 5 bases from V and 6 bases from J, with 14 bases in between. This CDR3 reads CASSPINVGEQYF. The CDR3 nucleotides are TGTGCCAGCAGTCCCATAAATGTTGGCGAGCAGTACTTC.

There are many counts of this clonotype. The chain employs TRBV28 and TRBJ1-2; possibly TRBD1 for D (6 bases). V was clipped by 5 bases and J by 4 bases, with 14 bases between them. This CDR3 spans 14 amino acids. Per germline, CDR1 MDHEN and CDR2 SYDVKM. The CDR3 bases are TGTGCCAGCAGTGTTCAGGGGCACATCTATGGCTACACCTTC. It yields the protein CASSVQGHIYGYTF.

This clonotype was detected ten times or more. The CDR3 sequence is CASSLGSVGNEQYF. The CDR3 DNA follows: TGTGCCAGCAGCTTAGGTTCAGTCGGGAACGAGCAGTACTTC. The chain carries TRBV7-2 and TRBJ2-7, with D possibly being TRBD2 (5 bases). This CDR3 spans 14 amino acids. Germline loops: CDR1 SGHTA, CDR2 FQGNSA. V was clipped by 1 base and J by 5 bases, with 12 bases between them.

This clonotype was observed at least ten times. J is TRBJ1-1 and V is TRBV20-1; D is ambiguous. Trimming removed 2 bases from V and 3 bases from J, with 22 bases in between. This CDR3 comprises 17 residues. Per germline, CDR1 DFQATT and CDR2 SNEGSKA (reference sequence). The DNA for the CDR3 is TGCAGTGCTAGAAAAGCTTCTGGGGTCCCCTGGGACACTGAAGCTTTCTTT. It specifies CSARKASGVPWDTEAFF.

This clonotype has just a few counts. This chain uses TRBV30 with TRBJ2-2; D is possibly TRBD1 (6 bases). This CDR3 is built from 17 residues. Germline V gives CDR1 GTSNPN, CDR2 SVGIG (reference sequence). V gave up 0 bases and J gave up 6 bases, with 20 bases separating them. The CDR3 nucleotides are TGTGCCTGGAGTGTACAGTCCGGGACACCATACCCCGGGGAGCTGTTTTTT. As protein: CAWSVQSGTPYPGELFF. Variable domain in full (rest from reference TRBV30 and TRBJ2-2): SQTIHQWPATLVQPVGSPLSLECTVEGTSNPNLYWYRQAAGRGLQLLFYSVGIGQISSEVPQNLSASRPQDRQFILSSKKLLLSDSGFYLCAWSVQSGTPYPGELFFGEGSRLTVL.

In its sample, this clonotype was seen many times. The rearrangement links TRBV11-2 to TRBJ2-5; 7 bases line up with TRBD2. This CDR3 has 16 residues. CDR1 is SGHAT and CDR2 is FQNNGV in the germline V gene. Trimming took 5 bases from V and 5 from J; bases not matched to a gene: 14. CDR3 DNA sequence: TGTGCCAGCAGCGAACTAGCGACTAGTTCTAGGGAGACCCAGTACTTC. It yields the protein CASSELATSSRETQYF.

This clonotype showed up just once. The chain carries TRBV12-3 or TRBV12-4 and TRBJ2-5, with D perhaps being TRBD1 or TRBD2 (5 bases each). This CDR3 comprises 15 residues. Trimming cost V 6 bases and J 7 bases, with 21 bases left between them. The DNA for the CDR3 is TGTGCCAGCAGCCAAGACGGGCAGGGTGGGGGGACCCAGTACTTC. As protein: CASSQDGQGGGTQYF.

This chain joins TRBV29-1 and TRBJ2-3; no clear D. V was trimmed by 3 bases and J by 6 bases, leaving 16 bases between them. This CDR3 comprises 14 residues. The V gene's germline CDR1 is SQVTM and CDR2 ANQGSEA. CDR3 residues: CSVDSVPTFDTQYF. The CDR3 DNA follows: TGCAGCGTTGATTCGGTCCCTACTTTTGATACGCAGTATTTT.

This chain uses TRBV4-2 with TRBJ2-2; TRBD2 matches 7 bases. Germline CDR1 LGHNA, CDR2 YNFKEQ. V was clipped by 0 bases and J by 1 base; unmatched bases: 5. The CDR3 is made up of 17 amino acids. This CDR3 is CASSQEGASGNTGELFF. The CDR3 nucleotides read TGTGCCAGCAGCCAAGAAGGGGCTAGCGGGAACACCGGGGAGCTGTTTTTT.

The rearrangement joins TRBV3-1 to TRBJ1-4; TRBD1 matches 7 bases. After removal of 2 bases from V and 5 bases from J, the junction contained 5 bases not matched to a gene. CDR1 is LGHDT and CDR2 is YNNKEL in the germline V gene (reference sequence). The CDR3 spans 15 residues. The CDR3 loop is CASSQRGQNNEKLFF. The CDR3 DNA follows: TGTGCCAGCAGCCAAAGGGGACAGAACAATGAAAAACTGTTTTTT.

The rearrangement joins TRBV5-6 to TRBJ2-7; D possibly uses TRBD1 or TRBD2 (5 bases each). The CDR3 runs to 14 residues. Trimming pared 4 bases from V and 0 bases from J, leaving 11 bases between. CDR1 and CDR2 from the germline V gene are SGHDT and YYEEEE. CDR3 loop: CASSRGPNSYEQYF. The DNA of the CDR3 is TGTGCCAGCAGCCGGGGACCGAACTCCTACGAGCAGTACTTC.